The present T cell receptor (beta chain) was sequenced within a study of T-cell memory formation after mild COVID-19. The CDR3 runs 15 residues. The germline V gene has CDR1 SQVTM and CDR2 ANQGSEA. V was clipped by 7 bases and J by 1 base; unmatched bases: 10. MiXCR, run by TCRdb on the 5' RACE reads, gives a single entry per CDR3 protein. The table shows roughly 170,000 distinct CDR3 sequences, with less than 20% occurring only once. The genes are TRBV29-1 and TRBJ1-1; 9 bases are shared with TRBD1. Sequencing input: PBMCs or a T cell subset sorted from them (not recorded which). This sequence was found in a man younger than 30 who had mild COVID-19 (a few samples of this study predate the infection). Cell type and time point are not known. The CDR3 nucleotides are TGCAGCGCAAAAGCAAGACAGGGGGGGAACACTGAAGCTTTCTTT. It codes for CSAKARQGGNTEAFF.